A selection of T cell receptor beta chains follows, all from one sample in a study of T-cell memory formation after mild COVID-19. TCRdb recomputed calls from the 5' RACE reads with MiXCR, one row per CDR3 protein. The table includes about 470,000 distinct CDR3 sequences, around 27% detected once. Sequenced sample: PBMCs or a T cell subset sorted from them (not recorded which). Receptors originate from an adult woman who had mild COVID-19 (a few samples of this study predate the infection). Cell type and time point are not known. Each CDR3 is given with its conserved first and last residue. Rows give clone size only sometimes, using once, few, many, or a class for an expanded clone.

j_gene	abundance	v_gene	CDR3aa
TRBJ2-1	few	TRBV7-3	CASSFLFNEQFF
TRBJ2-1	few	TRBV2	CASSALAGGRNEQFF
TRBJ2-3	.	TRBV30	CAWNANTDTQYF
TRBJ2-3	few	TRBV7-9	CASSLAKVREATDTQYF
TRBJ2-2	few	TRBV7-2	CASAPNRDRGTGELFF
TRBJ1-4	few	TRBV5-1	CASSLGTGTEDEKLFF
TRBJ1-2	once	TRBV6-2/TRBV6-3	CASSSPGQYNYGYTF
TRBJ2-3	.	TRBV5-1	CASSFGTSRRDTQYF
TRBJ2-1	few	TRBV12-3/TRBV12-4	CASSLGRGNEQFF
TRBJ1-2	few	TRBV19	CASSETGGGGYTF
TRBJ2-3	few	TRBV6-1	CASSEAWTSGGGDTQYF
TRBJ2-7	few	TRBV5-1	CASSLQGPEMAEQYF
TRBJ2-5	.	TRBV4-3	CASSPRTGGETQYF
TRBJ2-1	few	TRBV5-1	CASSWTDLSYNEQFF
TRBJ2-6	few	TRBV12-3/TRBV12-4	CASSLLGELAMYSGANVLTF
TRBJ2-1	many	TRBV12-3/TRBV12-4	CASSAGGGNEQFF
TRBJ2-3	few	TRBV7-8	CAGQDREGDTQYF
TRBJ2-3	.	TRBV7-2	CASSLARESTDTQYF
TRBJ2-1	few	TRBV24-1	CATSDPRTGLAQFF
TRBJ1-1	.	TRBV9	CASSVGGLGLGQTEAFF
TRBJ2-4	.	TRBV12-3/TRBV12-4	CASSLTGTGSLQYF
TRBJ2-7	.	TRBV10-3	CAIRTGQGTSGEQYF
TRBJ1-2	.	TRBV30	CAWATRASGYGYTF
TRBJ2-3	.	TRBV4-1	CASSHPTSGGADTQYF
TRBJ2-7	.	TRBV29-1	CSVTSSGRSSYEQYF
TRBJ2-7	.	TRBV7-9	CASSLAPDRLLYEQYF
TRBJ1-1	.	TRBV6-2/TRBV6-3	CASSYSNQKLNTEAFF
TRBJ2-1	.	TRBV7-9	CASSLAPSERNEQFF
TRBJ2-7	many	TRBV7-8	CASSFRGAYEQYF
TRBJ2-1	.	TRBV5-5	CASSGSLGSGLKVLF
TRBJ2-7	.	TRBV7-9	CASSPGSTWSYEQYF
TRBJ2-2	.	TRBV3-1	CASSQRDRGRDTGELFF
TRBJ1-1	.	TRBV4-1	CASNWAENYEAFF
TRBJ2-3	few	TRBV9	CASSVGGGADTQYF
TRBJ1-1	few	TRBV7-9	CASSLAGGAEAFF
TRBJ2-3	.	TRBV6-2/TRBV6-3	CASSGLVLTDTQYF
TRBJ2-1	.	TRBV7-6	CASNLIQEDNEQFF
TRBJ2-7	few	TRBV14	CASNRPGTGIYEQYF
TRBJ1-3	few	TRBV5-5	CASSYDTLGSGNTIYF
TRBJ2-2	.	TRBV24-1	CATSGLWDSASSVELFF
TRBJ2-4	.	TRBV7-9	CASSLVGLAGLRWQYF
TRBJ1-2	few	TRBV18	CASSPGQEYGYTF
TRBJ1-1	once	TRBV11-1	CASSFYPRQPGMNTEAFF
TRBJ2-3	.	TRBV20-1	CSARKLAGVTDTQYF
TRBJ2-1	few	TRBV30	CAWNRATYNEQFF
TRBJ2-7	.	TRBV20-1	CSAGASGRDEQYF
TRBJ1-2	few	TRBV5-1	CASSLRGPDGYTF
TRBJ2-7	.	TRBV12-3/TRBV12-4	CASSLAGTGLNEQYF
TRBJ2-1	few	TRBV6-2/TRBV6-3	CASSYGHGSSYNEQFF
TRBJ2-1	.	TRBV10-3	CAISGTSANNEQFF
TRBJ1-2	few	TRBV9	CASSEGGQDYGYTF
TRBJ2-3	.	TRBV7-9	CASSHRDRMGDTQYF
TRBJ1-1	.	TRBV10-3	CAISETGGIGTEAFF
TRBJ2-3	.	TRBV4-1	CASSQDRALDTQYF
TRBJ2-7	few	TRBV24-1	CATSDSRRSSYEQYF